This TCR beta chain was obtained from a study of cytomegalovirus exposure and HLA in healthy donors. On this clone itself: Its target is unknown.

From germline, CDR1 is MGHDK and CDR2 SYGVNS. CDR3 length equals 14 residues. J gave up 6 bases and V 4 bases, and 5 bases lay outside the gene matches. The PCR made use of 60 Vbeta and 13 Jbeta primers. Sequenced by immunoSEQ multiplex PCR; TCRdb stores in-frame clones only, minus some. The table lists about 220,000 clones, over 65% of them singletons. Study results and caveats: Reports credit the classifier with highly specific, highly sensitive diagnosis of cytomegalovirus status.

The chain couples TRBV25-1 to TRBJ2-2; 7 bases match TRBD2. Specimen: PBMCs. The sequence derives from a young man in good health and CMV-seronegative. As DNA, the CDR3 is TGTGCCAGCAGTGGAATGGGGGGGGCCGGGGAGCTGTTTTTT. Residues: CASSGMGGAGELFF. Supplemented by reference TRBV25-1 and TRBJ2-2, the full variable domain reads EADIYQTPRYLVIGTGKKITLECSQTMGHDKMYWYQQDPGMELHLIHYSYGVNSTEKGDLSSESTVSRIRTEHFPLTLESARPSHTSQYLCASSGMGGAGELFFGEGSRLTVL.